Listed here are 24 T cell receptor beta chains from one sample, sequenced in a study of regulatory T cells in long-lasting Graves disease. Assembly of TCR beta libraries relied on iRepertoire HTBI primers together with Arm-PCR of CDR3 regions. TCRdb reprocessed the multiplex PCR reads via MiXCR and lists one record per CDR3 protein. The sample shows over 300,000 distinct CDR3 sequences, roughly 16% of them seen only once. Time point here: newly diagnosed GD, antithyroid drugs for less than 3 months. PBMC-extracted RNA yielded the TCR library. Specimen: peripheral blood mononuclear cells (PBMCs), collected at new diagnosis, from a patient treated with antithyroid drugs. These receptor sequences come from a female donor with Graves disease.

This clonotype was counted only a few times. V usage is TRBV6-1 and J usage is TRBJ1-5, with 8 bases aligning to TRBD1. From germline, CDR1 is MNHNS and CDR2 SASEGT. V gave up 6 bases and J gave up 3 bases; unmatched junction bases: 10. The CDR3 contains 16 residues. The CDR3, as DNA: TGTGCCAGCAGCGACCGGACAGGGAAGGACAATCAGCCCCAGCATTTT. Amino acid sequence: CASSDRTGKDNQPQHF.

The chain uses TRBV7-2 and TRBJ2-3; 11 bases align to TRBD2. CDR1 and CDR2 (germline): SGHTA, FQGNSA. The CDR3 extends over 15 amino acids. Trimming at V came to 4 bases and at J to 3 bases, leaving 3 bases not matched to a gene. CDR3 sequence: CASSSGLAETDTQYF. CDR3 DNA sequence: TGTGCCAGCAGCTCGGGACTAGCGGAAACAGATACGCAGTATTTT.

Details on this clonotype: It may be a read error: a sequence one base away is much more abundant. The V call is TRBV18, the J call TRBJ2-7; D is unclear. CDR1 and CDR2 from the germline V gene are KGHSH and LQKENI. This CDR3 region has 14 residues. The CDR3, as DNA: TGTGTCAGCTCACCACCGGAACAACATTACGAGCAGTACTTC. It encodes CVSSPPEQHYEQYF.

The chain is built from TRBV4-3 and TRBJ2-7; 8 bases agree with TRBD2. The germline CDR1 and CDR2 sequences are LGHNA and YSLEER. V lost 0 bases to trimming and J lost 0 bases; unmatched junction nucleotides: 4. The CDR3 sequence is 16 residues long. In DNA form, the CDR3 reads TGCGCCAGCAGCCAAGAAGTAGCGGGACTCTCCTACGAGCAGTACTTC. Translation: CASSQEVAGLSYEQYF.

This clonotype appeared a few times. The chain has TRBV5-6 and TRBJ1-1, with D perhaps TRBD1 (6 bases). The V end was cut by 0 bases, the J end by 7 bases, with 16 bases between. CDR1 is SGHDT, CDR2 YYEEEE, per germline. The length of the CDR3 is 15 residues. This chain's CDR3 is CASSLGIGNRVEAFF. CDR3 bases: TGTGCCAGCAGCTTGGGGATTGGGAACAGGGTTGAAGCTTTCTTT.

This clonotype was counted ten times or more. J is TRBJ2-7 and V is TRBV12-5; 10 bases line up with TRBD2. The CDR3 has 15 residues. Trimming cost V 0 bases and J 4 bases; bases outside gene matches: 3. CDR1 is LGHNT, CDR2 FRNRAP, per germline. DNA of the CDR3: TGTGCTAGTGGTTTGGTACTAGCGGGAAGGTACGAGCAGTACTTC. Amino acids: CASGLVLAGRYEQYF. The variable domain in full, completed from reference TRBV12-5 and TRBJ2-7, reads DARVTQTPRHKVTEMGQEVTMRCQPILGHNTVFWYRQTMMQGLELLAYFRNRAPLDDSGMPKDRFSAEMPDATLATLKIQPSEPRDSAVYFCASGLVLAGRYEQYFGPGTRLTVT.

There are many counts of this clonotype. The chain couples TRBV27 to TRBJ2-7, with 8 positions matching TRBD2. Per the germline V gene, CDR1 is MNHEY and CDR2 is SMNVEV (reference sequence). The CDR3 is 14 residues long. V trimming: 8 bases; J trimming: 3 bases; junction bases outside the gene matches: 9. CDR3 residues: CASGRAGVFYEQYF. CDR3 nucleotides: TGTGCCAGCGGGCGAGCGGGAGTTTTCTACGAGCAGTACTTC.

This clonotype was counted ten times or more. The chain links TRBV2 to TRBJ2-1; weak D call: TRBD1 (6 bases). The length of the CDR3 is 14 residues. Trimming left V 6 bases short and J 6 bases short, with 15 bases between. The germline V gene encodes CDR1 SNHLY and CDR2 FYNNEI. This CDR3 reads CASRAIRTVNEQFF. CDR3 sequence (DNA): TGTGCCAGCAGAGCGATCCGGACAGTCAATGAGCAGTTCTTC. Variable domain in full (rest from reference TRBV2 and TRBJ2-1): EPEVTQTPSHQVTQMGQEVILRCVPISNHLYFYWYRQILGQKVEFLVSFYNNEISEKSEIFDDQFSVERPDGSNFTLKIRSTKLEDSAMYFCASRAIRTVNEQFFGPGTRLTVL.

This clonotype was counted ten times or more. The V call is TRBV5-1, the J call TRBJ1-5; 9 bases line up with TRBD1. Germline V gene data show CDR1 as SGHRS and CDR2 as YFSETQ. V gave up 7 bases and J gave up 4 bases; unmatched junction bases: 18. This CDR3 has 18 residues. CDR3 residues: CASSLSPGQGGTNQPQHF. CDR3 nucleotides: TGCGCCAGCTCGCTGTCCCCGGGACAGGGAGGTACTAATCAGCCCCAGCATTTT.

This clonotype came up many times. The V gene is TRBV20-1, the J gene TRBJ2-7, with D possibly matching TRBD1 (7 bases). Trimming removed 5 bases from V and 5 bases from J, with 13 bases in between. In germline, CDR1 is DFQATT, CDR2 SNEGSKA (reference sequence). The CDR3 has 12 amino acids. CDR3 protein: CSAGRDRDEQYF. CDR3 sequence (DNA): TGCAGTGCTGGGCGGGACAGAGACGAGCAGTACTTC.

At least ten counts were recorded for this clonotype. The gene calls are TRBV6-1 and TRBJ2-1, with TRBD2 matching 13 bases. The germline gives CDR1 MNHNS, CDR2 SASEGT. Trimming at V came to 7 bases and at J to 3 bases, leaving 27 bases not matched to a gene. The CDR3 sequence is 23 residues long. The CDR3 DNA follows: TGTGCCAGCACCAGAAACCTCCCTAGCGGTACTAGCGGGAGGGTTGCTAACTACAATGAGCAGTTCTTC. Protein product: CASTRNLPSGTSGRVANYNEQFF.

Concerning this clonotype itself: A much more abundant neighbour one base away suggests this may be a read error. The DNA for the CDR3 is TGTGCCAGCAGCCAACGGTCAGGGGAAGAGACCCAGTACTTC. Translated, it gives CASSQRSGEETQYF. This chain joins TRBV3-1 and TRBJ2-5; the D gene is possibly TRBD1 (6 bases). This CDR3 contains 14 residues. Germline values: CDR1 LGHDT, CDR2 YNNKEL (reference sequence). Trimming stripped 2 bases from V and 3 bases from J, with 10 bases between.

With respect to this clonotype: This may be a read error, as it is one base from a much larger clone. CDR3 region: CASRSHLSSTDTQYF. CDR3 in DNA: TGTGCCAGCAGGTCCCACCTAAGCAGCACAGATACGCAGTATTTT. The V call is TRBV7-9, the J call TRBJ2-3; D is undetermined. V was pared by 6 bases and J by 0 bases, with 13 bases between. CDR3 size: 15 residues. Germline V CDR1 and CDR2: SEHNR, FQNEAQ (reference sequence).

This clonotype was picked up many times. V and J are TRBV11-2 and TRBJ1-2; D remains unclear. CDR3 length equals 14 residues. CDR1 is SGHAT and CDR2 is FQNNGV in the germline V gene. V lost 5 bases, J lost 8 bases, and 18 bases lay in between. CDR3 coding DNA: TGTGCCAGCAGCCCAAACTTCGCGGGTTGGGGCTACACCTTC. It encodes CASSPNFAGWGYTF. Variable domain in full (rest from reference TRBV11-2 and TRBJ1-2): EAGVAQSPRYKIIEKRQSVAFWCNPISGHATLYWYQQILGQGPKLLIQFQNNGVVDDSQLPKDRFSAERLKGVDSTLKIQPAKLEDSAVYLCASSPNFAGWGYTFGSGTRLTVV.

This clonotype was counted ten times or more. In nucleotides, the CDR3 is TGTGCCAGCACCTCCCCGGGGCTAGCGGGAGGCCAAGAGACCCAGTACTTC. This translates into CASTSPGLAGGQETQYF. The chain couples TRBV28 to TRBJ2-1; TRBD2 agrees at 11 bases. The DNA end is more similar to TRBJ2-5, so the J call may be wrong. The length of the CDR3 is 17 residues. The germline gives CDR1 MDHEN, CDR2 SYDVKM.

About this clonotype: This may be a read error, as it is one base from a much larger clone. This chain uses TRBV12-3 or TRBV12-4 with TRBJ2-3; D may correspond to TRBD1 or TRBD2 (5 bases each). The J call is doubtful: the DNA matches TRBJ2-5 better. The CDR3 spans 18 residues. CDR3 bases: TGTGCCAGCAGCCCCCGCCGGGTTGCGTCCGGGACCAGAGAGACCCAGTACTTC. It translates to CASSPRRVASGTRETQYF.

The table lists this clonotype with many counts. The rearrangement joins TRBV20-1 to TRBJ2-3, with 13 positions matching TRBD2. Per the germline V gene, CDR1 is DFQATT and CDR2 is SNEGSKA (reference sequence). The J segment lost 3 bases and the V segment lost 2 bases, leaving 8 bases of the junction unmatched. This CDR3 has 17 residues. CDR3 nucleotide sequence: TGCAGTGCTAGATTCCCGGGACTAGCGGGGAGGACAGATACGCAGTATTTT. Residues: CSARFPGLAGRTDTQYF.

Turning to this clonotype: This may be a read error: a much more frequent sequence differs by one nucleotide. The chain has TRBV28 and TRBJ1-2; no clear D gene. The germline V and J ends were trimmed by 5 bases and 6 bases, with 10 bases remaining between them. CDR3 length: 12 amino acids. CDR1 and CDR2 (germline): MDHEN, SYDVKM. The CDR3 DNA follows: TGTGCCAGCAGTGAGTCCCTGGATGGCTACACCTTC. Residues: CASSESLDGYTF.

This clonotype was counted many times. V gene TRBV11-3 combines with J gene TRBJ2-3; tentatively, D is TRBD1 (6 bases). V dropped 5 bases and J dropped 2 bases, with 11 bases sitting between them. The CDR3 sequence is 14 residues long. From germline, CDR1 is SGHNT and CDR2 YENEEA. CDR3 in DNA: TGTGCCAGCAGCCACGGACAGCCCACAGATACGCAGTATTTT. Translation gives CASSHGQPTDTQYF.

This rearrangement joins TRBV7-9 to TRBJ1-2; D is ambiguous. V lost 4 bases and J 6 bases, leaving 21 bases between the germline ends. Germline V CDR1 and CDR2: SEHNR, FQNEAQ (reference sequence). CDR3 length: 16 residues. CDR3 region: CASSSYTRGEAHGYTF. CDR3 DNA sequence: TGTGCCAGCAGCTCCTACACGCGAGGCGAGGCACATGGCTACACCTTC.

This clonotype was picked up many times. J is TRBJ2-4 and V is TRBV10-1, with 9 bases matching TRBD1. The CDR3 is 15 residues long. CDR1 is WNHNN and CDR2 is SYGVQD in the germline V gene (reference sequence). The V and J ends lost 0 bases and 10 bases, in that order; junction bases with no gene match: 7. In DNA form, the CDR3 reads TGCGCCAGCAGTGAGTCGGGGACAGGGATTAAGATTCAGTACTTC. This translates into CASSESGTGIKIQYF.

This clonotype was seen many times. This chain uses TRBV7-9 with TRBJ1-2; no definite D call. Looked up from germline, CDR1 is SEHNR and CDR2 is FQNEAQ (reference sequence). The V end was cut by 5 bases, the J end by 2 bases, with 6 bases between. This CDR3 contains 12 residues. CDR3 DNA: TGTGCCAGCAGCCATGTAAACTATGGCTACACCTTC. Translation: CASSHVNYGYTF.

This clonotype was detected ten times or more. J is TRBJ2-5 and V is TRBV20-1; D may be TRBD1 or TRBD2 (5 bases each). The CDR3 totals 13 residues. Trimming left V 6 bases short and J 2 bases short, with 13 bases between. CDR1 DFQATT and CDR2 SNEGSKA come from the germline V gene (reference sequence). This CDR3 reads CSAYPGQQETQYF. The CDR3 DNA follows: TGCAGTGCCTACCCGGGGCAGCAAGAGACCCAGTACTTC.

The table lists this clonotype with a count of one. This CDR3 reads CASSVDGGGTGELFF. The CDR3, as DNA: TGTGCCAGCAGCGTAGACGGGGGGGGCACCGGGGAGCTGTTTTTT. The gene calls are TRBV9 and TRBJ2-2; 8 bases agree with TRBD2. The junction had 2 bases not matched to a gene; V was cut back by 0 bases and J by 4 bases. CDR3 length: 15 residues. CDR1 SGDLS and CDR2 YYNGEE come from the germline V gene.